This is a list of T cell receptor beta chains from one sample in a study of T-cell reconstitution after alpha-beta-depleted transplantation in children. A single record per CDR3 protein comes from TCRdb applying MiXCR to the PCR reads. The sample lists fewer than 1 million distinct CDR3 sequences, under 20% occurring once. Material: PBMCs, mostly from graft donor cells, obtained 360 days after TCRalphabeta/CD19-depleted stem cell transplant. The receptors here all came from a male patient between 5 and 17 years old who had a stem cell transplant for acute lymphoblastic leukemia, so the T cells may come from the graft donor. Each CDR3 is given with its conserved first and last residue. D genes are given only for firm matches. Size values are once, few and many counts, or a class for expanded clones, and some rows have none.

.	TRBV29-1	TRBJ2-2	.	TGCAGCGTTGCCGGGGTGAACACCGGGGAGCTGTTTTTT	CSVAGVNTGELFF
few	TRBV20-1	TRBJ2-1	.	TGCAGTGCTAGAGCTCTCAGGGGGACTACCAATGAGCAGTTCTTC	CSARALRGTTNEQFF
many	TRBV20-1	TRBJ1-5	.	TGCAGTGCTAGACCGGCCAGGGGCCCAAATCAGCCCCAGCATTTT	CSARPARGPNQPQHF
few	TRBV29-1	TRBJ2-7	TRBD2	TGCAGCGTCCAAGGGACTAGCGGGCCCACCTACGAGCAGTACTTC	CSVQGTSGPTYEQYF
few	TRBV7-6	TRBJ2-3	TRBD2	TGTGCCAGCAGCCCCCTAGCGGGAGGGCCTGTAGATACGCAGTATTTT	CASSPLAGGPVDTQYF
few	TRBV20-1	TRBJ2-7	TRBD2	TGCAGTGCTCCGACTAGCGGGAGATCCTACGAGCAGTACTTC	CSAPTSGRSYEQYF
.	TRBV12-3/TRBV12-4	TRBJ2-5	.	TGTGCCAGCCCCGCGGCCTTCCGGGACCAAGAGACCCAGTACTTC	CASPAAFRDQETQYF
many	TRBV12-3/TRBV12-4	TRBJ2-6	.	TGTGCCAGCATCTGGGGTATTGGGGCCAACGTCCTGACTTTC	CASIWGIGANVLTF
.	TRBV29-1	TRBJ2-2	TRBD1	TGCAGCGCCCGGGGACAGCCCCAGGGCACCGGGGAGCTGTTTTTT	CSARGQPQGTGELFF
.	TRBV11-2	TRBJ2-1	.	TGTGCCAGCAGCTTATACGCGGGGTACAATGAGCAGTTCTTC	CASSLYAGYNEQFF
.	TRBV4-1	TRBJ2-1	.	TGCGCCAGCAGCCAAGTCATGCGTTTACTAGCCGTGGGTGAGCAGTTCTTC	CASSQVMRLLAVGEQFF
few	TRBV5-1	TRBJ1-1	.	TGCGCCAGCAGCCCAGGGCAAACAGGGCCTAAGAACACTGAAGCTTTCTTT	CASSPGQTGPKNTEAFF
few	TRBV29-1	TRBJ2-1	.	TGCAGCGTCCAGTCGGACAGAGACAATGAGCAGTTCTTC	CSVQSDRDNEQFF
few	TRBV4-1	TRBJ2-2	TRBD2	TGCGCCAGCAGCCAGCGACTAGCGGGAGCCGGGGAGCTGTTTTTT	CASSQRLAGAGELFF
.	TRBV24-1	TRBJ2-6	.	TGTGCCACCAGTGAAAAACCGGGGAGAGGGGCCAACGTCCTGACTTTC	CATSEKPGRGANVLTF
many	TRBV12-3/TRBV12-4	TRBJ2-2	.	TGTGCCAGCAGTTTAGCGTGGCGGACCGGGGAGCTGTTTTTT	CASSLAWRTGELFF
.	TRBV28	TRBJ1-3	.	TGTGCCAGCAGTCCCAACCCAACTGGAAACACCATATATTTT	CASSPNPTGNTIYF
.	TRBV24-1	TRBJ2-7	.	TGTGCCACCAGTGACCCGGGACGGCCCTACGAGCAGTACTTC	CATSDPGRPYEQYF
.	TRBV7-6	TRBJ1-1	.	TGTGCCAGCAGAACCGGGACTTCCACTGTAGCTTTCTTT	CASRTGTSTVAFF